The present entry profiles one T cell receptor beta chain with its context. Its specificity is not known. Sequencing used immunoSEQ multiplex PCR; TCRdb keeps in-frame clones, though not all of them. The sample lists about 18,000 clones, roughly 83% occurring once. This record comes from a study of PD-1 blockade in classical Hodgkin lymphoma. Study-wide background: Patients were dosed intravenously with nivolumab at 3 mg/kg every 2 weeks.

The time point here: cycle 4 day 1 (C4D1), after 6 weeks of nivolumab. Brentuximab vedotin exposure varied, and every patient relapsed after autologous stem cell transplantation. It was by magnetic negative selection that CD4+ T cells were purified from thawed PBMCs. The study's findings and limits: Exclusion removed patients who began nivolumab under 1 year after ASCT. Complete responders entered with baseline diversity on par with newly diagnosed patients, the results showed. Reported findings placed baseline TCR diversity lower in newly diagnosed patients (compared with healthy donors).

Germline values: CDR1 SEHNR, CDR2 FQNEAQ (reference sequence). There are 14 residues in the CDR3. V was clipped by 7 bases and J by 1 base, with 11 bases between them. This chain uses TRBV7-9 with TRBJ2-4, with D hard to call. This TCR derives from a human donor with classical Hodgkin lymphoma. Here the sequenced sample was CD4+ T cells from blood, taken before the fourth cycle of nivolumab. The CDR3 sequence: CASMSFQAKNIQYF. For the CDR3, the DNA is TGTGCCAGCATGTCCTTCCAGGCCAAAAACATTCAGTACTTC.